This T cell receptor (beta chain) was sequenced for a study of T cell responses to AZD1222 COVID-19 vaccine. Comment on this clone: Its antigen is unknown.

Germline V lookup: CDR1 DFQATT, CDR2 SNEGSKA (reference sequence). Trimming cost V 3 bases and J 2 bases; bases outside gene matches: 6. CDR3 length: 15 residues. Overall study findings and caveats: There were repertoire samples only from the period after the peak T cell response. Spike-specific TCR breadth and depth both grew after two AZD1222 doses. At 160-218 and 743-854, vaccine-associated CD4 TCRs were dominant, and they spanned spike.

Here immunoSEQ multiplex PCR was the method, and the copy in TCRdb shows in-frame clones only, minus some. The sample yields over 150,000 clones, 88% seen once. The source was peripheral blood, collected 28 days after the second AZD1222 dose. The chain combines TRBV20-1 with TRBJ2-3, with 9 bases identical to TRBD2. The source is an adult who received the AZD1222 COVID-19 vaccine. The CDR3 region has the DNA TGCAGTGCTAGTTTGGTAGCGGGGGCCACAGATACGCAGTATTTT. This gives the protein CSASLVAGATDTQYF.